Each of the 8 T cell receptor beta chains below was sequenced from the same sample in a study of T cell responses to AZD1222 COVID-19 vaccine. Measured with immunoSEQ multiplex PCR; TCRdb has only the in-frame clones, and not every one. The table shows about 150,000 clones, with approximately 87% occurring only once. Sample: peripheral blood, taken 28 days after the second AZD1222 dose. The receptors originated from an adult who received the AZD1222 COVID-19 vaccine.

The chain recombines TRBV19 with TRBJ2-1, with 7 nucleotides matching TRBD2. The germline V gene encodes CDR1 LNHDA and CDR2 SQIVND (reference sequence). V shed 6 bases and J 4 bases; nucleotides not matched to a gene: 6. This CDR3 contains 14 residues. The CDR3 nucleotides are TGTGCCAGTAGACCGGGACTACATTACAATGAGCAGTTCTTC. Translation gives CASRPGLHYNEQFF.

CDR3 region: CASSLGLAGTGELFF. CDR3 nucleotide sequence: TGTGCCAGCAGCTTGGGGCTAGCGGGAACCGGGGAGCTGTTTTTT. V is TRBV7-3 and J is TRBJ2-2, with 9 bases aligning to TRBD2. From germline, CDR1 is SGHTA and CDR2 FQGTGA. After removal of 3 bases from V and 5 bases from J, the junction contained 4 bases not matched to a gene. The CDR3 covers 15 residues. Together with reference TRBV7-3 and TRBJ2-2, the CDR3 gives the full variable domain: GAGVSQTPSNKVTEKGKYVELRCDPISGHTALYWYRQSLGQGPEFLIYFQGTGAADDSGLPNDRFFAVRPEGSVSTLKIQRTERGDSAVYLCASSLGLAGTGELFFGEGSRLTVL.

The rearrangement uses TRBV7-9 and TRBJ1-2, with D perhaps matching TRBD1 (6 bases). Deletions cut 9 bases from V and 8 bases from J, with 19 bases between. The germline CDR1 and CDR2 sequences are SEHNR and FQNEAQ (reference sequence). The CDR3 runs 13 residues. The CDR3 sequence: CASETGLSEGYTF. Written as DNA, the CDR3 is TGTGCCAGTGAAACAGGGTTGTCGGAGGGCTACACCTTC.

CDR3 in DNA: TGCGCCAGCAGCCAAGACCGCCACCCTGGAAACACCATATATTTT. This sequence encodes CASSQDRHPGNTIYF. The V and J genes are TRBV4-3 and TRBJ1-3; D is ambiguous. Germline CDR1 LGHNA, CDR2 YSLEER. The CDR3 has 15 amino acids. Trimming took 0 bases from V and 2 from J, leaving 8 bases between them.

V and J are TRBV3-1 (or the pseudogene TRBV3-2) and TRBJ1-1; D is undetermined. This CDR3 has 14 amino acids. Germline assignment: CDR1 LGHDT and CDR2 YNNKEL (reference sequence). The germline V and J ends were trimmed by 4 bases and 1 base, with 10 bases remaining between them. CDR3 sequence (DNA): TGTGCCAGCAGCCCTCCTGCCGGGAACACTGAAGCTTTCTTT. This translates into CASSPPAGNTEAFF.

The genes are TRBV9 and TRBJ1-1; unclear D gene. The CDR3 spans 13 residues. Germline V CDR1 and CDR2: SGDLS, YYNGEE. V dropped 3 bases and J dropped 4 bases, with 10 bases sitting between them. The CDR3 region is CASSGALRTEAFF. CDR3 nucleotides: TGTGCCAGCAGCGGGGCACTGCGCACTGAAGCTTTCTTT.

The chain joins TRBV5-1 to TRBJ2-1, with TRBD2 identical over 7 bases. V trimming: 2 bases; J trimming: 6 bases; junction bases outside the gene matches: 8. In germline, CDR1 is SGHRS, CDR2 YFSETQ. The CDR3 length is 15 residues. Written as DNA, the CDR3 is TGCGCCAGCAGCTTTTACGGGAGGCATGTCAATGAGCAGTTCTTC. As protein: CASSFYGRHVNEQFF.

The V gene is TRBV5-1, the J gene TRBJ1-1; perhaps TRBD1 as D (6 bases). The germline V gene has CDR1 SGHRS and CDR2 YFSETQ. Between the trimmed V and J ends, which lost 5 bases and 4 bases, there was a span of 18 bases. The CDR3 has 15 amino acids. In DNA form, the CDR3 reads TGCGCCAGCAGTTCAGGGGTTCCCCGGTCCACTGAAGCTTTCTTT. The encoded protein is CASSSGVPRSTEAFF. Using reference TRBV5-1 and TRBJ1-1 for the parts outside the CDR3, the full variable domain is KAGVTQTPRYLIKTRGQQVTLSCSPISGHRSVSWYQQTPGQGLQFLFEYFSETQRNKGNFPGRFSGRQFSNSRSEMNVSTLELGDSALYLCASSSGVPRSTEAFFGQGTRLTVV.